This T cell receptor beta chain was documented in a study of T-cell memory formation after mild COVID-19. General study findings and limits: CD4+ bias marked clones expanding day 15 to 37, unlike balanced contracting clones.

The sample holds a few counts of this clonotype. The antigen is undetermined. Germline CDR1 and CDR2: SGHAT and FQNNGV. This CDR3 is built from 16 residues. J lost 8 bases, V lost 4 bases, and 13 bases had no gene match. TCRdb fed the 5' RACE reads into MiXCR, producing one record per CDR3 protein. The sample has 240,000 or so distinct CDR3 sequences, around a tenth seen once. Sequenced: PBMCs or a T cell subset sorted from them (not recorded which). This rearrangement joins TRBV11-2 to TRBJ2-1, with 8 bases identical to TRBD1. The receptor was isolated from a man younger than 30 who had mild COVID-19 (a few samples of this study predate the infection). Cell type and time point are not known. The DNA of the CDR3 is TGTGCCAGCAGCTATTACCGGGACAGGCAGGGGTATGAGCAGTTCTTC. It specifies CASSYYRDRQGYEQFF.